The sequence of this T cell receptor (beta chain) was determined in a study of T cell changes during pregnancy in multiple sclerosis (dated by TCRdb to about 2019). With regard to the full study: Changes in the T cell repertoire over the course of pregnancy were examined in this study in women with multiple sclerosis.

The method was the immunoSEQ multiplex PCR assay. TCRdb retrieved this table from immuneACCESS and kept in-frame rearrangements only. Not all clones are present; in checked studies, unresolved V genes account for under half, and no reason is known for the remainder. The sample table holds over 60,000 clones, of which about nine tenths were seen once. Around 0.7% of the sample rests with the top ten. Comment on this clone: The antigen this receptor binds is unknown. No much larger clone exists at a distance of one base, and base qualities are not known.

This sequence originates from a female donor in good health, enrolled as a control in a pregnancy study. The source material was peripheral blood, sampled in the third trimester of pregnancy.

The nucleotide sequence is given as TGTGCCAGCAGCTTAGAGGGCTCCGGGACACCCTATGGCTACACCTTC. Its translation is CASSLEGSGTPYGYTF. The receptor chain draws on TRBV7-2 and TRBJ1-2, and TRBD1 may be the D gene, going by 6 matching bases. The CDR3 numbers 16 residues from cysteine through phenylalanine. Only the CDR3 DNA stays, 48 bases, in frame from base 1. CDR1 and CDR2 are read off the germline V gene as SGHTA and FQGNSA. V gives up 1 base and J gives up 4 bases, and the segment between their germline ends measures 16 bases.